This T cell receptor beta chain stems from a study of blood T cell repertoires in COVID-19. The overall study: COVID-19 samples from acute and convalescent phases originated in the United States, Italy and Spain.

Original methodology: Researchers report that nucleated cell counts were estimated from reference gene primer amplification. Measured with immunoSEQ multiplex PCR; TCRdb has only the in-frame clones, and not every one. The V and J calls and clone size were taken over from that table, and D and trimming were inferred from the DNA. Altogether about 160,000 clones are present, about 85% being singletons, with the ten largest covering 6.9%. It was during active infection that Seattle patients were enrolled and then longitudinally followed. The length of the CDR3 is 14 residues. The V end was cut by 0 bases, the J end by 5 bases, with 12 bases between. CDR1 is SGDLS and CDR2 is YYNGEE in the germline V gene.

Sequencing input: peripheral blood. The chain has TRBV9 and TRBJ2-7; a weak D match, TRBD1 (5 bases). The receptor's source is a man at least 80 years old with COVID-19, enrolled during active disease. CDR3 amino acids: CASSVGGGFDEQYF. The CDR3 bases are TGTGCCAGCAGCGTAGGGGGCGGATTTGACGAGCAGTACTTC. Full variable domain (missing parts from reference TRBV9 and TRBJ2-7): DSGVTQTPKHLITATGQRVTLRCSPRSGDLSVYWYQQSLDQGLQFLIQYYNGEERAKGNILERFSAQQFPDLHSELNLSSLELGDSALYFCASSVGGGFDEQYFGPGTRLTVT.